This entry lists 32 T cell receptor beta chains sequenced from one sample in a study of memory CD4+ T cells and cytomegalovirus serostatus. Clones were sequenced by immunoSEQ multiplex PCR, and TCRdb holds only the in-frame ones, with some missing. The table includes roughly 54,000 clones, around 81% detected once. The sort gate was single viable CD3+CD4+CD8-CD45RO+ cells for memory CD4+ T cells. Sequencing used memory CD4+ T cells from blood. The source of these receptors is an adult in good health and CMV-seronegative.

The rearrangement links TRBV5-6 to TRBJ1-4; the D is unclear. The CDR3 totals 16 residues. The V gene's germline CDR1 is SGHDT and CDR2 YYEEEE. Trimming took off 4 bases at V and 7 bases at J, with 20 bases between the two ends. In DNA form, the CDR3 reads TGTGCCAGCAGCCTAGATCGGTCGCTATACCCTGAAAAACTGTTTTTT. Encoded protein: CASSLDRSLYPEKLFF.

The CDR3 region has the DNA TGTGCCAGCAGCTTCGCCTTGGCCGCTAGCACAGATACGCAGTATTTT. Translated: CASSFALAASTDTQYF. The chain recombines TRBV7-2 with TRBJ2-3; D unclear. Germline assignment: CDR1 SGHTA and CDR2 FQGNSA. There are 16 residues in the CDR3. The V and J ends lost 3 bases and 0 bases respectively, with 13 bases between them.

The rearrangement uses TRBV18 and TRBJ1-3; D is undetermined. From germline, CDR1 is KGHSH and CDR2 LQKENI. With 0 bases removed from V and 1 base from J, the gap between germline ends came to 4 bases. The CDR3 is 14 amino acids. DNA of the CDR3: TGTGCCAGCTCACCACCCGGGTCTGGAAACACCATATATTTT. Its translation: CASSPPGSGNTIYF. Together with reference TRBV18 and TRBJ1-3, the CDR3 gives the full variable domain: NAGVMQNPRHLVRRRGQEARLRCSPMKGHSHVYWYRQLPEEGLKFMVYLQKENIIDESGMPKERFSAEFPKEGPSILRIQQVVRGDSAAYFCASSPPGSGNTIYFGEGSWLTVV.

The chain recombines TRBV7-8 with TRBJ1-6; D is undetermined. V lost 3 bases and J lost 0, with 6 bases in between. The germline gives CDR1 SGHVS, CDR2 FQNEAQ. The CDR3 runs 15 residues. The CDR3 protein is CASSLSDSYNSPLHF. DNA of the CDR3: TGTGCCAGCAGCTTGAGCGACTCCTATAATTCACCCCTCCACTTT.

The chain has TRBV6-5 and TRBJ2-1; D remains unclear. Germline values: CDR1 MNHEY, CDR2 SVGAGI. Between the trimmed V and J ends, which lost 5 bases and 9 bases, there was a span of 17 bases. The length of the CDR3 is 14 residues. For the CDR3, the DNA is TGTGCCAGCAGTCCATCCGCCGTCTTGGGTGAGCAGTTCTTC. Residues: CASSPSAVLGEQFF.

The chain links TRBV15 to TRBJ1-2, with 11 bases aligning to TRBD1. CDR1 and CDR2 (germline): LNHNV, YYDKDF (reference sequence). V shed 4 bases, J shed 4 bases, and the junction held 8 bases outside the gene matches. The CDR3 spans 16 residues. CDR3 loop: CATSKGQGAWGYGYTF. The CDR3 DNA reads TGTGCCACCAGCAAAGGACAGGGGGCTTGGGGCTATGGCTACACCTTC.

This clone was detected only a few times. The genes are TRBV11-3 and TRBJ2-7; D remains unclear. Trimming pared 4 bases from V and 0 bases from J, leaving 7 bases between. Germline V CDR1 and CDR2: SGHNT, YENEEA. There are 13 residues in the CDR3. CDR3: CASSSSNSYEQYF. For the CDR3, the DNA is TGTGCCAGCAGCTCGTCCAACTCCTACGAGCAGTACTTC.

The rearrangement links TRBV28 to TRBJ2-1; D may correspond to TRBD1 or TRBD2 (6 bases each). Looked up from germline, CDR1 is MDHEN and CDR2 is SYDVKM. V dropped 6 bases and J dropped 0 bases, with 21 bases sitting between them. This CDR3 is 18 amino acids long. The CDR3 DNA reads TGTGCCAGCAGCTCGTGGGGGCGGGATGGGAGCTCCTACAATGAGCAGTTCTTC. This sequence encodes CASSSWGRDGSSYNEQFF.

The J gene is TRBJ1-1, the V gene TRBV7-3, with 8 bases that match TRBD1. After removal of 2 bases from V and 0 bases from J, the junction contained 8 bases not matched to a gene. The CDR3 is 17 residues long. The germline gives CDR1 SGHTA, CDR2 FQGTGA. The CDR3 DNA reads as TGTGCCAGCAGCTTAGGCAGGGGGCCCCCTTTGAACACTGAAGCTTTCTTT. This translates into CASSLGRGPPLNTEAFF.

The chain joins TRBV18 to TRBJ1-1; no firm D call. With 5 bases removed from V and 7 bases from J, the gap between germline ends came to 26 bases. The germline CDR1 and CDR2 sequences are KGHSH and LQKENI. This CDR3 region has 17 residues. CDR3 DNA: TGTGCCAGCTCAGTGAAAGGTCTTTCCGAAACGGCGAGTGAAGCTTTCTTT. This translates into CASSVKGLSETASEAFF.

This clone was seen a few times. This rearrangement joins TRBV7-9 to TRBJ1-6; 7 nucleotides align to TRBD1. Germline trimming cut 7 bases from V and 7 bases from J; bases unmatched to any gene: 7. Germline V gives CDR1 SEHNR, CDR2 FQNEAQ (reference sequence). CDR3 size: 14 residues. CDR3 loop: CASTKQGTNSPLHF. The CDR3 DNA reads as TGTGCCAGCACCAAACAGGGGACGAATTCACCCCTCCACTTT.

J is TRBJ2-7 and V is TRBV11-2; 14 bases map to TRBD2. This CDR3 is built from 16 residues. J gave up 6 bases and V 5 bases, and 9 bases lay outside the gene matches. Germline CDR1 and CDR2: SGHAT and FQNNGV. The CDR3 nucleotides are TGTGCCAGCAGCCACCCCGGGACTAGCGGGAGAAGCGAGCAGTACTTC. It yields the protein CASSHPGTSGRSEQYF.

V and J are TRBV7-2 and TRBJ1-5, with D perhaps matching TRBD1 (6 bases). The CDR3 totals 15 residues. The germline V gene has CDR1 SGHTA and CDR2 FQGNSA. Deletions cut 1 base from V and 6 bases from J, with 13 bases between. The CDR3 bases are TGTGCCAGCAGCTTAGTAAATCAGGACAGTCAGCCCCAGCATTTT. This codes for CASSLVNQDSQPQHF.

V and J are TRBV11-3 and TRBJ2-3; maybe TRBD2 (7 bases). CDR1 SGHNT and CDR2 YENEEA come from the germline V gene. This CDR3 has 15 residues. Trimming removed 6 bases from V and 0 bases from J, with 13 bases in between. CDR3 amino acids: CASSVAGASTDTQYF. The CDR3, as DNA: TGTGCCAGCAGTGTTGCGGGGGCTAGCACAGATACGCAGTATTTT.

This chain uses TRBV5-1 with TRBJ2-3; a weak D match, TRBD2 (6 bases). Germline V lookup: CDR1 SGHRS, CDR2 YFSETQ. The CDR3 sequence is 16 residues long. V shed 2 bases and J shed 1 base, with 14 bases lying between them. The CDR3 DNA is TGCGCCAGCAGCTTCACAGTTCCTAGCGGCACAGATACGCAGTATTTT. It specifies CASSFTVPSGTDTQYF.

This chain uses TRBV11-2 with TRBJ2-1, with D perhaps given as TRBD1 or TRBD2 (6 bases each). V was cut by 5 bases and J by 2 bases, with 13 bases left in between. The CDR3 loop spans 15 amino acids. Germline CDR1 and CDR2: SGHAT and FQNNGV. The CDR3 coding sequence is TGTGCCAGCAGCCCGGGGGCTTTTCCCTACAATGAGCAGTTCTTC. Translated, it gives CASSPGAFPYNEQFF.

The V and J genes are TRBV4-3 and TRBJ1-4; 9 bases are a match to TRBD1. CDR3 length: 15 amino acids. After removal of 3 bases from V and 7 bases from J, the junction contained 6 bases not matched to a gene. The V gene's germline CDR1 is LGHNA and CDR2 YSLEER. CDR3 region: CASSQEGQGPEKLFF. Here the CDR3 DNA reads TGCGCCAGCAGCCAGGAGGGACAGGGTCCTGAAAAACTGTTTTTT.

CDR3 nucleotide sequence: TGTGCCAGCTCGGCGGGGAATCAGATGATTGCGCAGTATTTT. It yields the protein CASSAGNQMIAQYF. This chain links TRBV27 with TRBJ2-3; TRBD2 might be the D (6 bases). The V gene's germline CDR1 is MNHEY and CDR2 SMNVEV (reference sequence). Trimming left V 8 bases short and J 10 bases short, with 22 bases between. This CDR3 is built from 14 residues.

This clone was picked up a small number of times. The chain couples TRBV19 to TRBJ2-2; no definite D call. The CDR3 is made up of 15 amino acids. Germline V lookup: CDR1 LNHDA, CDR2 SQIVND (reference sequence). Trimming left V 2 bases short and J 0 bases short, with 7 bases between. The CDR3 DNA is TGTGCCAGTAGTATATCAGGCGCGAACACCGGGGAGCTGTTTTTT. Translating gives CASSISGANTGELFF.

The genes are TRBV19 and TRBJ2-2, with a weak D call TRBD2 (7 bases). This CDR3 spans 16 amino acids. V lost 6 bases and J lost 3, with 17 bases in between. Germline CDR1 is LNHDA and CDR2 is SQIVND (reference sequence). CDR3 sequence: CASRMGASGDTGELFF. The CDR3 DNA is TGTGCCAGTAGGATGGGGGCTAGCGGAGACACCGGGGAGCTGTTTTTT.

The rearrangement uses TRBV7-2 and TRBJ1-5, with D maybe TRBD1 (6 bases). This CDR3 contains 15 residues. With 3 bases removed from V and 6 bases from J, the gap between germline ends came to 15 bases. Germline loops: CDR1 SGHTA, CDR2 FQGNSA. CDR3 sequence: CASSLDWGASQPQHF. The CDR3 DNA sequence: TGTGCCAGCAGCTTGGATTGGGGGGCGAGTCAGCCCCAGCATTTT.

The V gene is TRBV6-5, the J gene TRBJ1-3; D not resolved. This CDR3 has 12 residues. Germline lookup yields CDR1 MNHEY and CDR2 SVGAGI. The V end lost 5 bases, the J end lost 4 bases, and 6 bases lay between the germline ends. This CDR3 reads CASSQAGNTIYF. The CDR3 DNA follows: TGTGCCAGCAGTCAGGCCGGAAACACCATATATTTT.

In DNA form, the CDR3 reads TGTGCCAGCAGTCCGACTCCACGTAGCGAGCAGTACTTC. This gives the protein CASSPTPRSEQYF. The rearrangement uses TRBV27 and TRBJ2-7; D is unresolved. Trimming shortened V by 5 bases and J by 6 bases, and 14 bases separated the two germline ends. There are 13 residues in the CDR3. Germline loops: CDR1 MNHEY, CDR2 SMNVEV (reference sequence).

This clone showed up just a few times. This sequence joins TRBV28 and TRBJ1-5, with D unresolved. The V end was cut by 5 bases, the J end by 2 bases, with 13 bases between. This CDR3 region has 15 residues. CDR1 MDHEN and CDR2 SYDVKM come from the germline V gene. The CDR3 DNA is TGTGCCAGCAGTAAGGCACGGTGGGGCAATCAGCCCCAGCATTTT. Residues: CASSKARWGNQPQHF.

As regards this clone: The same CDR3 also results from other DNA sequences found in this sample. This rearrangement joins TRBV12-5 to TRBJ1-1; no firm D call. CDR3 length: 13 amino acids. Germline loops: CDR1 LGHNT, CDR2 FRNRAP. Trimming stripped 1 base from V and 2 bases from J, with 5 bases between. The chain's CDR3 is CASGLAFNTEAFF. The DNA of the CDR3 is TGTGCTAGTGGTTTGGCGTTCAACACTGAAGCTTTCTTT.

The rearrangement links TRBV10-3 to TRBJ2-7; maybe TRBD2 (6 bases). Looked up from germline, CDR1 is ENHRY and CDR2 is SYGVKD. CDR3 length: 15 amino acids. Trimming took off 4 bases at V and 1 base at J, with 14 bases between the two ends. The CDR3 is CAISGHSGASYEQYF. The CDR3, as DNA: TGTGCCATCAGTGGGCACTCGGGAGCGTCCTACGAGCAGTACTTC.

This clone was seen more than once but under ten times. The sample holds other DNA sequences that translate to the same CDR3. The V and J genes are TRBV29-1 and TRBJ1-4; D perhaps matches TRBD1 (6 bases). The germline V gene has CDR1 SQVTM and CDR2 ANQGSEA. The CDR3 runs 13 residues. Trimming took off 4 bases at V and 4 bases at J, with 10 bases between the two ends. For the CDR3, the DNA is TGCAGCGTTGGAGGACAGTATAATGAAAAACTGTTTTTT. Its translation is CSVGGQYNEKLFF.

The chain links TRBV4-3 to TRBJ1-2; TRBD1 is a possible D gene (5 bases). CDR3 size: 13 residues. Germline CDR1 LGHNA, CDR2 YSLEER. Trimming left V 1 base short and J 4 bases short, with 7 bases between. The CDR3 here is CASSQGQGYGYTF. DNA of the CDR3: TGCGCCAGCAGCCAAGGGCAGGGCTATGGCTACACCTTC.

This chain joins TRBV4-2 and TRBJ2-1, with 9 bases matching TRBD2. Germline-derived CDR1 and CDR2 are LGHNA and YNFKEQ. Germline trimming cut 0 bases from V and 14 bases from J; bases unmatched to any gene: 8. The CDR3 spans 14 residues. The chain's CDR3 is CASSQEEGRGGKFF. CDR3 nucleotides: TGTGCCAGCAGCCAAGAAGAAGGGCGGGGGGGCAAGTTCTTC.

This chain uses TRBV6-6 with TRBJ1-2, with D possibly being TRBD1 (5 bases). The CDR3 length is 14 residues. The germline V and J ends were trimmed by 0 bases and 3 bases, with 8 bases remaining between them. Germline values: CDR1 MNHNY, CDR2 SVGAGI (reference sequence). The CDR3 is CASSYSRGDYGYTF. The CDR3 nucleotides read TGTGCCAGCAGTTACTCGAGGGGCGACTATGGCTACACCTTC.

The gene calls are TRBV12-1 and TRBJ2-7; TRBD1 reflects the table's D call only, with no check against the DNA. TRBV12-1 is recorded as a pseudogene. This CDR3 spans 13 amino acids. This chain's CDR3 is CASSFVTAYEQYF. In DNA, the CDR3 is TGTGCCAGCAGCTTTGTTACAGCCTACGAGCAGTACTTC.

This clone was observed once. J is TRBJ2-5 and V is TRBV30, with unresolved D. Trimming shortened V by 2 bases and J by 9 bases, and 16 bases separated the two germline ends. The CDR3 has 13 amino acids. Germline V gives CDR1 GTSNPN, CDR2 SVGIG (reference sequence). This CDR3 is CAWSQTTPPPQYF. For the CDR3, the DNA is TGTGCCTGGAGTCAAACTACCCCTCCCCCCCAGTACTTC.